Detailed here is one T cell receptor (beta chain). The target of this receptor is not known. The input lacks base qualities; no much larger clone sits a single base away. The sample belongs to a study of blood T cells in healthy people across ages (dated by TCRdb to between 2014 and 2017). Context from the whole study: In model experiments, roughly one uniquely barcoded TCR beta cDNA molecule per two T cells was captured by template switching. Donors were grouped into four age groups: young (average 16 years), middle-aged (about 38), aged (62) and long-lived (around 82). To avoid experimental bias, donors of different ages were spread randomly across the sequencing lanes. Using deep sequencing normalized with unique cDNA molecular identifiers, the study measured how TCR beta repertoire diversity changes with age. The study analyzed two additional independent replicas of 1 million unique cDNA reads from the same blood draw for two donors, one aged 18 to 29 and one aged 80 or older.

Donors were 30 to 45 systemically healthy Caucasian individuals from Russia aged 6 to 90 years. Each donor gave around 9.5 milliliters of peripheral blood, collected into EDTA-treated Vacutainer tubes. Ficoll-Paque density-gradient centrifugation was used to isolate PBMCs, with at least 7 million per sample. Trizol reagent was used to extract total RNA from PBMCs, with at least 6 micrograms per sample. For every donor, an aliquot of PBMCs went through flow cytometry to measure the percentages of naive CD45RAhigh/CD27high T cells. The library was obtained by 5' RACE. Sequencer: Illumina HiSeq 2500. A second PCR of roughly 7 to 12 cycles was run with a J-beta primer mix and a sample-barcoded 5' primer. Each TCR beta cDNA molecule received a unique molecular identifier from a template-switch 5' adaptor carrying 12 random nucleotides. Each sample yielded at least 3 million CDR3-containing paired-end reads. First-strand cDNA synthesis was performed from all RNA using the Mint cDNA synthesis kit, with priming by a TRBC-specific oligonucleotide. Following uracil-DNA glycosylase treatment, all cDNA underwent a first 18-cycle PCR with the universal primers M1SS and BC2_uni_R. In the original analysis: Normalization of each sample was performed by random selection of 1 million high-quality reads, each carrying a distinct molecular identifier. Instead of being binned into consensus sequences, reads with shared molecular identifiers were discarded. MiTCR, with a Q25 quality threshold and the strictest error-elimination algorithm, was used for CDR3 identification, clonotype clustering and error correction. A nonparametric unseen species model with Euler transformation was used to estimate lower-bound total TCR beta diversity. The public reads were run again by TCRdb, first through fastp at Q25 and then through MiXCR, and only productive beta chains were kept. Each entry is one CDR3 protein sequence, shown with its most common DNA and genes. It is TCRdb's table, rather than the study itself, that gives the V and J calls and clone size. The table for this sample lists around 1,000,000 distinct CDR3 sequences; roughly two fifths of them were counted only once. The ten most abundant clones make up 13% of the sample.

From the germline V gene, CDR1 is ENHRY and CDR2 is SYGVKD. Trimming costs V 7 bases and J 6 bases, and their ends lie 18 bases apart. The CDR3 starts with the cysteine, ends with the phenylalanine, and has 15 residues. The sequence is cut down to CDR3 DNA, 45 bases in frame from base 1. Broad study findings and their caveats: There was a strong correlation between observed TCR beta diversity and the percentage of naive T cells measured by flow cytometry. Compared with the aged group, the long-lived group had more naive CD4+ T cells, fewer expanded clones and increased TCR diversity, a pattern suggesting age selection. As age increased, observed TCR beta diversity per million T cells dropped in a roughly linear way, and a significant reduction was already evident by age 40. Because profiling used bulk unsorted PBMCs, naive and antigen-experienced compartments could not be compared conclusively. Total diversity estimates from one million sequenced T cells were considered lower bounds and underestimates. Donor CMV infection status was unknown, potentially confounding age-related changes in expanded clonotypes.

The rearrangement joined TRBV10-3 to TRBJ1-4; the D segment cannot be called with confidence. Sequenced sample: blood. The source is a man aged 18 to 29 in good health. This receptor carries the CDR3 CAIKGVERGYEKLFF. The DNA sequence reads TGTGCCATCAAGGGCGTGGAGCGTGGGTATGAAAAACTGTTTTTT.